This T cell receptor (beta chain) was identified in a study of long-term antiretroviral therapy in people with HIV. Study-wide background: About a decade before 2015, the earliest samples were taken when ART was typically delayed. Study results and limitations: Clones expanded before ART dominated the repertoire at all time points.

Assay version v3.0 of immunoSEQ was used, and it was run at survey level. The method was immunoSEQ multiplex PCR; TCRdb's version includes in-frame clones alone and lacks a portion of them. The data contain approximately 29,000 clones, roughly 87% of them singletons. From germline, CDR1 is SGHRS and CDR2 YFSETQ. Trimming cost V 0 bases and J 7 bases, with 10 bases left between them. CDR3 length: 13 amino acids. With respect to this clone: Its antigen is unidentified.

Source: unsorted PBMCs, taken 1.1 years after starting antiretroviral therapy. The chain uses TRBV5-1 and TRBJ1-1, with D possibly being TRBD1 (6 bases). The clonotype comes from a man aged 18-30 years with HIV. Here the CDR3 reads CASSLGGGYEAFF. CDR3 DNA: TGCGCCAGCAGCTTGGGCGGGGGCTATGAAGCTTTCTTT.